This TCR beta chain comes out of a study of T cell responses to AZD1222 COVID-19 vaccine. Broader study findings: Most donors were white British, females outnumbered males, and clonal diversity was possibly underestimated. Elevations in Spike-specific TCR breadth and depth followed administration of two AZD1222 doses. Nearly half of spike-specific TCRs reportedly target unmutated variant regions.

This table comes from immunoSEQ multiplex PCR, and its TCRdb copy is limited to in-frame clones, with some not included. The table has 140,000 to 150,000 clones, 70% to 90% seen once. Trimming took 7 bases from V and 5 from J, leaving 24 bases between them. Germline V gives CDR1 SGHAT, CDR2 FQNNGV. CDR3 length: 16 amino acids. Regarding this clone: The antigen is unknown.

The starting material was peripheral blood, obtained on day 0 of AZD1222 vaccination. The V gene is TRBV11-2, the J gene TRBJ2-7; D may be TRBD2 (5 bases). This receptor was taken from an adult in good health. The CDR3 region is CASTSVRVGFRHEQYF. The CDR3 bases are TGTGCCAGCACCTCCGTGAGGGTGGGTTTTCGACACGAGCAGTACTTC.